Reported below is one T cell receptor beta chain. These data originate in a study of blood T cell repertoires in COVID-19. Study-level background: The United States, Italy and Spain were the sources of the acute and convalescent COVID-19 samples. The analysed material was cDNA or gDNA that came from T cells, B-cell-depleted T cells, or PBMCs.

Some clones are missing from TCRdb's copy, which holds only in-frame ones; the method was immunoSEQ multiplex PCR. The repertoire consists of some 150,000 clones, with roughly 90% occurring once and the leading ten covering approximately 2.5%. V lost 9 bases, J lost 6 bases, and 18 bases lay in between. From germline, CDR1 is LNHDA and CDR2 SQIVND (reference sequence). There are 13 residues in the CDR3. The sequence was collected from a human donor in a cohort sampled during active COVID-19. Material for sequencing was peripheral blood. This chain joins TRBV19 and TRBJ2-7, with D perhaps matching TRBD1 (6 bases). CDR3 sequence (DNA): TGTGCCAGCACACCTACAGGGTTCGGCGAGCAGTACTTC. Translation: CASTPTGFGEQYF.